This paragraph covers one T cell receptor beta chain sequence. This specimen comes from a study of blood T cell repertoires in COVID-19. Across the whole study: Collection of acute and convalescent COVID-19 samples took place in the United States, Italy and Spain. PBMCs, B-cell-depleted T cells, or T cells were the source of the cDNA or gDNA that made up the material.

Original handling: Estimates of nucleated cell counts were drawn from the amplification of reference gene primers. Measured with immunoSEQ multiplex PCR; TCRdb has only the in-frame clones, and not every one. The V and J calls and clone size are taken from that table; D and trimming were inferred from the DNA. The profile shows approximately 170,000 clones, approximately 85% of them singletons. CDR1 and CDR2 from the germline V gene are SGHRS and YFSETQ. Trimming left V 0 bases short and J 2 bases short, with 8 bases between. The CDR3 covers 14 residues. The sequenced sample was peripheral blood. The chain recombines TRBV5-1 with TRBJ2-5; tentative D call: TRBD1 (6 bases). This clonotype was obtained from a man aged 55 to 70 who had recovered from COVID-19. Written as DNA, the CDR3 is TGCGCCAGCAGCTTGGCCGGGACACAAGAGACCCAGTACTTC. Amino acid sequence: CASSLAGTQETQYF.